The rows below give T cell receptor beta chains drawn from one sample of a study of blood T cell repertoires in COVID-19. Using immunoSEQ multiplex PCR, the repertoire was profiled, and TCRdb retains in-frame clones only, with some absent. Of some 93,000 clones in the sample, 70% to 85% were seen once. Sequenced input: peripheral blood. The receptors shown here come from a man in his sixties or seventies with acute or convalescent COVID-19. The CDR3 runs from the conserved cysteine through the conserved F or W. D genes are given only for firm matches. Only part of the rows carry a size: once, few, many, or a class if the clone is expanded.

V gene: TRBV7-3; D gene: NA; J gene: TRBJ2-7; clone size: NA; CDR3 protein: CASSLTAGLDEQYF; CDR3 DNA: TGTGCCAGCAGCTTAACGGCGGGGTTGGATGAGCAGTACTTC
V gene: TRBV7-8; D gene: TRBD2; J gene: TRBJ2-7; clone size: NA; CDR3 protein: CASSSRTSGVEYF; CDR3 DNA: TGTGCCAGCAGCTCTCGGACTAGCGGAGTGGAGTACTTC
V gene: TRBV18; D gene: NA; J gene: TRBJ1-4; clone size: NA; CDR3 protein: CASSPRGDGEKLFF; CDR3 DNA: TGTGCCAGCTCACCCCGGGGGGACGGGGAAAAACTGTTTTTT
V gene: TRBV5-8; D gene: NA; J gene: TRBJ1-5; clone size: medium-sized; CDR3 protein: CASSLRSNQPQHF; CDR3 DNA: TGTGCCAGCAGCTTACGGAGCAATCAGCCCCAGCATTTT
V gene: TRBV15; D gene: NA; J gene: TRBJ1-1; clone size: NA; CDR3 protein: CATSKNRALMNTEAFF; CDR3 DNA: TGTGCCACCAGCAAAAACAGGGCCCTCATGAACACTGAAGCTTTCTTT
V gene: TRBV28; D gene: TRBD1; J gene: TRBJ1-2; clone size: NA; CDR3 protein: CASSHGQGAFGYTF; CDR3 DNA: TGTGCCAGCAGCCATGGACAGGGGGCTTTTGGCTACACCTTC
V gene: TRBV27; D gene: TRBD1; J gene: TRBJ2-1; clone size: once; CDR3 protein: CASSLGQGAYNEQFF; CDR3 DNA: TGTGCCAGCAGTTTAGGACAGGGGGCCTACAATGAGCAGTTCTTC
V gene: TRBV6-1; D gene: TRBD2; J gene: TRBJ2-7; clone size: NA; CDR3 protein: CASSESWGGKYEQYF; CDR3 DNA: TGTGCCAGCAGTGAATCTTGGGGGGGGAAGTACGAGCAGTACTTC
V gene: TRBV25-1; D gene: NA; J gene: TRBJ2-6; clone size: NA; CDR3 protein: CASSERQHSGANVLTF; CDR3 DNA: TGTGCCAGCAGTGAACGACAGCACTCTGGGGCCAACGTCCTGACTTTC
V gene: TRBV7-9; D gene: TRBD1; J gene: TRBJ1-1; clone size: NA; CDR3 protein: CASSLRQGPNTEAFF; CDR3 DNA: TGTGCCAGCAGCCTGCGACAGGGCCCGAACACTGAAGCTTTCTTT
V gene: TRBV11-2; D gene: NA; J gene: TRBJ1-6; clone size: NA; CDR3 protein: CASSAGPPDNSPLHF; CDR3 DNA: TGTGCCAGCAGCGCGGGACCACCAGATAATTCACCCCTCCACTTT
V gene: TRBV14; D gene: NA; J gene: TRBJ1-6; clone size: NA; CDR3 protein: CASSPWSNSPLHF; CDR3 DNA: TGTGCCAGCAGCCCGTGGAGTAATTCACCCCTCCACTTT
V gene: TRBV30; D gene: TRBD1; J gene: TRBJ1-4; clone size: NA; CDR3 protein: CAWGPGTGDEKLFF; CDR3 DNA: TGTGCCTGGGGCCCTGGGACAGGGGATGAAAAACTGTTTTTT
V gene: TRBV7-3; D gene: TRBD1; J gene: TRBJ2-1; clone size: NA; CDR3 protein: CASSKGQGPYNEQFF; CDR3 DNA: TGTGCCAGCAGCAAAGGACAGGGGCCCTACAATGAGCAGTTCTTC
V gene: TRBV6-5; D gene: TRBD2; J gene: TRBJ2-1; clone size: NA; CDR3 protein: CASSWTSGTDSEQFF; CDR3 DNA: TGTGCCAGCAGCTGGACTAGCGGCACGGACAGTGAGCAGTTCTTC
V gene: TRBV29-1; D gene: NA; J gene: TRBJ1-2; clone size: NA; CDR3 protein: CSVAVGGEFYGYTF; CDR3 DNA: TGCAGCGTCGCCGTCGGCGGGGAGTTCTATGGCTACACCTTC
V gene: TRBV7-2; D gene: NA; J gene: TRBJ2-7; clone size: NA; CDR3 protein: CASSLNWRNYEQYF; CDR3 DNA: TGTGCCAGCAGCTTAAATTGGAGGAACTACGAGCAGTACTTC
V gene: TRBV28; D gene: TRBD1; J gene: TRBJ2-1; clone size: NA; CDR3 protein: CATWTGLAEQFF; CDR3 DNA: TGTGCCACCTGGACAGGGTTAGCTGAGCAGTTCTTC
V gene: TRBV9; D gene: TRBD2; J gene: TRBJ2-2; clone size: NA; CDR3 protein: CASSNALLAGDTGELFF; CDR3 DNA: TGTGCCAGCAGCAACGCACTACTAGCGGGGGACACCGGGGAGCTGTTTTTT
V gene: TRBV7-8; D gene: NA; J gene: TRBJ1-2; clone size: NA; CDR3 protein: CASSLRGGGYTF; CDR3 DNA: TGTGCCAGCAGCTTAAGAGGCGGTGGCTACACCTTC
V gene: TRBV2; D gene: TRBD1; J gene: TRBJ2-5; clone size: NA; CDR3 protein: CASSELGGRETQYF; CDR3 DNA: TGTGCCAGCAGTGAATTAGGGGGCAGGGAGACCCAGTACTTC
V gene: TRBV7-7; D gene: NA; J gene: TRBJ1-4; clone size: NA; CDR3 protein: CASSSGSGGGEKLFF; CDR3 DNA: TGTGCTAGCAGCTCCGGTTCGGGGGGAGGTGAAAAACTGTTTTTT
V gene: TRBV3-1/TRBV3-2; D gene: TRBD2; J gene: TRBJ2-1; clone size: NA; CDR3 protein: CASSQVFGGDYNEQFF; CDR3 DNA: TGTGCCAGCAGCCAAGTTTTCGGGGGGGACTACAATGAGCAGTTCTTC
V gene: TRBV15; D gene: TRBD2; J gene: TRBJ2-3; clone size: NA; CDR3 protein: CATSRDQPSGDDLVAQYF; CDR3 DNA: TGTGCCACCAGCAGAGATCAGCCTAGCGGGGACGATCTAGTTGCGCAGTATTTT
V gene: TRBV9; D gene: NA; J gene: TRBJ2-1; clone size: NA; CDR3 protein: CASSVGGRRGFNEQFF; CDR3 DNA: TGTGCCAGCAGCGTAGGAGGGCGCAGGGGTTTTAATGAGCAGTTCTTC
V gene: TRBV15; D gene: NA; J gene: TRBJ1-5; clone size: few; CDR3 protein: CATSSRLGAQPQPQHF; CDR3 DNA: TGTGCCACCAGCAGTCGCTTGGGGGCCCAACCACAGCCCCAGCATTTT
V gene: TRBV29-1; D gene: TRBD1; J gene: TRBJ1-1; clone size: NA; CDR3 protein: CSATGTGGEGSTEAFF; CDR3 DNA: TGCAGCGCTACCGGGACAGGGGGAGAGGGGAGCACTGAAGCTTTCTTT
V gene: TRBV7-9; D gene: NA; J gene: TRBJ1-1; clone size: NA; CDR3 protein: CASSLQGGTEAFF; CDR3 DNA: TGTGCCAGCAGCCTACAGGGAGGGACTGAAGCTTTCTTT
V gene: TRBV11-2; D gene: TRBD1; J gene: TRBJ1-4; clone size: NA; CDR3 protein: CASSRDRGNEKLFF; CDR3 DNA: TGTGCCAGCAGCCGAGACAGGGGAAATGAAAAACTGTTTTTT
V gene: TRBV11-1; D gene: NA; J gene: TRBJ1-1; clone size: once; CDR3 protein: CASSLGGVRMNTEAFF; CDR3 DNA: TGTGCCAGCAGCTTGGGGGGTGTCCGGATGAACACTGAAGCTTTCTTT
V gene: TRBV19; D gene: NA; J gene: TRBJ2-1; clone size: NA; CDR3 protein: CASSRSHSYNEQFF; CDR3 DNA: TGTGCCAGTAGCAGATCCCACTCCTACAATGAGCAGTTCTTC
V gene: TRBV4-3; D gene: NA; J gene: TRBJ2-1; clone size: NA; CDR3 protein: CASSQDWRGTYNEQFF; CDR3 DNA: TGCGCCAGCAGCCAAGATTGGCGGGGAACTTACAATGAGCAGTTCTTC
V gene: TRBV6-6; D gene: NA; J gene: TRBJ2-2; clone size: NA; CDR3 protein: CASSRGASTGELFF; CDR3 DNA: TGTGCCAGCAGCAGGGGCGCTAGCACCGGGGAGCTGTTTTTT
V gene: TRBV7-3; D gene: TRBD1; J gene: TRBJ1-2; clone size: NA; CDR3 protein: CASSLIPGGDLNGYTF; CDR3 DNA: TGTGCCAGCAGCTTAATACCAGGGGGCGACCTGAATGGCTACACCTTC
V gene: TRBV29-1; D gene: NA; J gene: TRBJ2-1; clone size: NA; CDR3 protein: CSVALRNEQFF; CDR3 DNA: TGCAGCGTTGCCCTCCGGAATGAGCAGTTCTTC
V gene: TRBV3-1/TRBV3-2; D gene: NA; J gene: TRBJ2-7; clone size: NA; CDR3 protein: CASSKARGIYEQYF; CDR3 DNA: TGTGCCAGCAGCAAAGCTAGGGGGATCTACGAGCAGTACTTC
V gene: TRBV11-3; D gene: TRBD1; J gene: TRBJ2-7; clone size: NA; CDR3 protein: CASSLVGTVEQYF; CDR3 DNA: TGTGCCAGCAGCTTAGTCGGGACAGTGGAGCAGTACTTC
V gene: TRBV2; D gene: NA; J gene: TRBJ2-2; clone size: NA; CDR3 protein: CASRRVETGELFF; CDR3 DNA: TGTGCCAGCAGGAGGGTGGAGACCGGGGAGCTGTTTTTT
V gene: TRBV6-5; D gene: NA; J gene: TRBJ2-2; clone size: NA; CDR3 protein: CASSPRFVTTGELFF; CDR3 DNA: TGTGCCAGCAGTCCCAGATTTGTTACCACCGGGGAGCTGTTTTTT
V gene: TRBV15; D gene: TRBD1; J gene: TRBJ2-7; clone size: once; CDR3 protein: CATSGFRDSYEQYF; CDR3 DNA: TGTGCCACCAGCGGTTTCCGGGACAGCTACGAGCAGTACTTC
V gene: TRBV18; D gene: NA; J gene: TRBJ1-2; clone size: NA; CDR3 protein: CASSPDWSGGGYGYTF; CDR3 DNA: TGTGCCAGCTCACCAGATTGGAGCGGAGGAGGCTATGGCTACACCTTC
V gene: TRBV30; D gene: TRBD1; J gene: TRBJ2-7; clone size: NA; CDR3 protein: CAWSTPFGTGYGNEQYF; CDR3 DNA: TGTGCCTGGAGTACTCCTTTCGGGACAGGGTATGGCAACGAGCAGTACTTC
V gene: TRBV12-3/TRBV12-4; D gene: TRBD1; J gene: TRBJ1-1; clone size: NA; CDR3 protein: CASSFQDRGAFF; CDR3 DNA: TGTGCCAGCAGTTTCCAAGACAGGGGAGCTTTCTTT
V gene: TRBV19; D gene: TRBD2; J gene: TRBJ2-3; clone size: NA; CDR3 protein: CASTPKRGGGARDTQYF; CDR3 DNA: TGTGCCAGTACCCCCAAAAGGGGCGGGGGGGCCCGAGATACGCAGTATTTT
V gene: TRBV19; D gene: NA; J gene: TRBJ1-4; clone size: NA; CDR3 protein: CASRPGPVNEKLFF; CDR3 DNA: TGTGCCAGTCGCCCTGGCCCAGTCAATGAAAAACTGTTTTTT
V gene: TRBV28; D gene: TRBD1; J gene: TRBJ1-2; clone size: NA; CDR3 protein: CASTLLTGGGYTF; CDR3 DNA: TGTGCCAGCACCCTTCTCACAGGGGGTGGCTACACCTTC
V gene: TRBV2; D gene: TRBD1; J gene: TRBJ2-1; clone size: few; CDR3 protein: CASGETGSSYNEQFF; CDR3 DNA: TGTGCCAGCGGGGAGACAGGGAGCTCCTACAATGAGCAGTTCTTC
V gene: TRBV5-1; D gene: NA; J gene: TRBJ2-7; clone size: NA; CDR3 protein: CASSLDDRYEQYF; CDR3 DNA: TGCGCCAGCAGCTTGGATGACAGATACGAGCAGTACTTC
V gene: TRBV4-1; D gene: NA; J gene: TRBJ1-3; clone size: NA; CDR3 protein: CASGYAAGAANTIYF; CDR3 DNA: TGCGCCAGCGGCTACGCGGCGGGGGCCGCGAACACCATATATTTT
V gene: TRBV30; D gene: NA; J gene: TRBJ1-6; clone size: few; CDR3 protein: CAWNARGRSPLHF; CDR3 DNA: TGTGCCTGGAACGCGCGGGGAAGATCACCCCTCCACTTT
V gene: TRBV3-1/TRBV3-2; D gene: NA; J gene: TRBJ2-7; clone size: once; CDR3 protein: CASSQVASPSYEQYF; CDR3 DNA: TGTGCCAGCAGCCAAGTCGCCAGTCCTTCCTACGAGCAGTACTTC
V gene: TRBV20-1; D gene: TRBD1; J gene: TRBJ2-1; clone size: once; CDR3 protein: CSASGETFGTGGCFF; CDR3 DNA: TGCAGTGCTAGTGGGGAGACTTTCGGGACAGGGGGTTGTTTCTTC
V gene: TRBV30; D gene: NA; J gene: TRBJ2-2; clone size: NA; CDR3 protein: CASPFREANTGELFF; CDR3 DNA: TGTGCCTCCCCTTTTAGGGAGGCGAACACCGGGGAGCTGTTTTTT
V gene: TRBV27; D gene: TRBD2; J gene: TRBJ2-1; clone size: NA; CDR3 protein: CASSLSGGRALRNEQFF; CDR3 DNA: TGTGCCAGCAGTTTATCGGGCGGGAGGGCCTTAAGGAATGAGCAGTTCTTC
V gene: TRBV7-3; D gene: NA; J gene: TRBJ2-1; clone size: NA; CDR3 protein: CASSSLRNEQFF; CDR3 DNA: TGTGCCAGCAGCTCCTTGAGAAATGAGCAGTTCTTC
V gene: TRBV4-3; D gene: NA; J gene: TRBJ2-5; clone size: NA; CDR3 protein: CASSQARDTGSETQYF; CDR3 DNA: TGCGCCAGCAGCCAAGCCCGGGATACCGGGAGTGAGACCCAGTACTTC
V gene: TRBV5-1; D gene: NA; J gene: TRBJ2-7; clone size: NA; CDR3 protein: CASSLQVGAFYEQYF; CDR3 DNA: TGCGCCAGCAGCCTTCAAGTGGGGGCGTTCTACGAGCAGTACTTC